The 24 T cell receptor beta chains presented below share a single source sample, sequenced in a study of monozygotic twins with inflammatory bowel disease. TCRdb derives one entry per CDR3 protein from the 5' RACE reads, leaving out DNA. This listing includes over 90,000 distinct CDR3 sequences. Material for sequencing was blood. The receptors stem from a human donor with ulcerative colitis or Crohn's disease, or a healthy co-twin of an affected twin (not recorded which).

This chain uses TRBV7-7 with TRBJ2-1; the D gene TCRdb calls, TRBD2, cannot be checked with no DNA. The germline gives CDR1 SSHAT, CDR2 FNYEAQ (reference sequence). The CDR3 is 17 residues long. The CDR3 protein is CASSLGGGIAGYNEQFF. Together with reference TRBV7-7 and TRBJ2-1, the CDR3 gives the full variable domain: GAGVSQSPRYKVTKRGQDVTLRCDPISSHATLYWYQQALGQGPEFLTYFNYEAQPDKSGLPSDRFSAERPEGSISTLTIQRTEQRDSAMYRCASSLGGGIAGYNEQFFGPGTRLTVL.

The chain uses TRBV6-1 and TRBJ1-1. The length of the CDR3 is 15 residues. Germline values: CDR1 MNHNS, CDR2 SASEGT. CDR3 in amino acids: CASSSRDYGNTEAFF.

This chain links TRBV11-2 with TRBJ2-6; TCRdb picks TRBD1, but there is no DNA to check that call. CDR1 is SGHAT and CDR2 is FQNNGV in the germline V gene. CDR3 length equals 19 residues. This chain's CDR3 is CASSFVEGTANSGANVLTF.

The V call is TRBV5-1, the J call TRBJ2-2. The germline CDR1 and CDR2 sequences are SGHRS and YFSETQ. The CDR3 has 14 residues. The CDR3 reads CASSFVKNTGELFF.

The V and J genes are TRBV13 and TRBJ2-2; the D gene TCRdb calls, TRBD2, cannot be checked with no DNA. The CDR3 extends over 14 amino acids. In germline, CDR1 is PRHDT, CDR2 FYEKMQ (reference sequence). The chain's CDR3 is CASSDRTSTGELFF.

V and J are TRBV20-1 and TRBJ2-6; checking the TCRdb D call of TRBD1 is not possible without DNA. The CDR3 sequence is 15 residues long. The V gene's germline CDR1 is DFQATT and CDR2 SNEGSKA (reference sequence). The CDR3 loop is CSASDRGTGANVLTF.

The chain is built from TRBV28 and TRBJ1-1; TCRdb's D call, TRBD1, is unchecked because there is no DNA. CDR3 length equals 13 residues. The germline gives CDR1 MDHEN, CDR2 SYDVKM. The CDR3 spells CASRATGVTEAFF.

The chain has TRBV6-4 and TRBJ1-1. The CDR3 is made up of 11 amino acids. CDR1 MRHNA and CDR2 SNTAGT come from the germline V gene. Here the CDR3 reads CASAGNTEAFF.

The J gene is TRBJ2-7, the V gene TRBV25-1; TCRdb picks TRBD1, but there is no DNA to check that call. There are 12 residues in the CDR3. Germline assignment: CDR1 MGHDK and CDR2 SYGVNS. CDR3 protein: CASSVSLFEQYF.

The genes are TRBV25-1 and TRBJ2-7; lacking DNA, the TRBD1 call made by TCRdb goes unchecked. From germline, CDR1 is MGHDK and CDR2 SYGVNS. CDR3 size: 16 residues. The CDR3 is CASSPAGRISSYEQYF.

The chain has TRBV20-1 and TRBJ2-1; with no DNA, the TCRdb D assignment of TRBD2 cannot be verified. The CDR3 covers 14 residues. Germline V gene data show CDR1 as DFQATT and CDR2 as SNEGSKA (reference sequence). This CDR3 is CSATGTSGSNEQFF.

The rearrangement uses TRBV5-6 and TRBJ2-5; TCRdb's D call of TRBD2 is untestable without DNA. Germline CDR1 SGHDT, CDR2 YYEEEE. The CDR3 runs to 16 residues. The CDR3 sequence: CASSLAGTSAIETQYF.

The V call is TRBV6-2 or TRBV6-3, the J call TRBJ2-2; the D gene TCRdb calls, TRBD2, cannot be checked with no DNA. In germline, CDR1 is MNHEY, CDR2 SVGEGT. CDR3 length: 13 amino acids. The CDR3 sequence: CASNGPRPGELFF.

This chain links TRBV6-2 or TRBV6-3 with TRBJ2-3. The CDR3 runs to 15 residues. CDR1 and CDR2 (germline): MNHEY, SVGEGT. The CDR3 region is CASSYPVLNGDTQYF.

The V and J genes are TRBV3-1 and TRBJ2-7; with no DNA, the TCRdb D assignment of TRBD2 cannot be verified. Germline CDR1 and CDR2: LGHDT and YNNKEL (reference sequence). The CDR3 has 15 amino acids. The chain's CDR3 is CASSQDAGMQYEQYF.

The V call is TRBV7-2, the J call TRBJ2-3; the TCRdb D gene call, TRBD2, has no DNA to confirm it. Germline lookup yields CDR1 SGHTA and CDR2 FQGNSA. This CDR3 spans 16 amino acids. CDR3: CASSRRLGTSTDTQYF. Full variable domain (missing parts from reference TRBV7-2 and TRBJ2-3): GAGVSQSPSNKVTEKGKDVELRCDPISGHTALYWYRQSLGQGLEFLIYFQGNSAPDKSGLPSDRFSAERTGGSVSTLTIQRTQQEDSAVYLCASSRRLGTSTDTQYFGPGTRLTVL.

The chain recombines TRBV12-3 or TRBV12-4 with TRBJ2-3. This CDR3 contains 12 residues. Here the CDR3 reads CASSTSTLTQYF.

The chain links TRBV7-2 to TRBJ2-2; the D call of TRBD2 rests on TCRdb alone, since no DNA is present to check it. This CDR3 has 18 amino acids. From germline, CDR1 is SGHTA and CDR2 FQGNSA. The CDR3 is CASSLAPSGLTNTGELFF.

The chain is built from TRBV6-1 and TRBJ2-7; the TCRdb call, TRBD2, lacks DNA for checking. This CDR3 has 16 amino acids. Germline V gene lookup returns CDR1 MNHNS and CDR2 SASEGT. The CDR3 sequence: CASSELPAGGSYEQYF.

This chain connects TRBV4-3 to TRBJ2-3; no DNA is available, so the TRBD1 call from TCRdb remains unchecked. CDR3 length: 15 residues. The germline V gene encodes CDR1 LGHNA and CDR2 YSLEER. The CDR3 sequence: CASSQRTGKTDTQYF.

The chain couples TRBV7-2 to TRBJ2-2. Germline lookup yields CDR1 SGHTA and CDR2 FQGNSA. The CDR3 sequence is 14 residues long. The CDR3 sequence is CASSLAVVAGELFF.

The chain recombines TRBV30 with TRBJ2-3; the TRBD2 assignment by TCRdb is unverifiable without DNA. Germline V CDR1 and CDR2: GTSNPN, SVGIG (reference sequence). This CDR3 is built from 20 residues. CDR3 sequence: CAWSVRGNRFRGRNTDTQYF.

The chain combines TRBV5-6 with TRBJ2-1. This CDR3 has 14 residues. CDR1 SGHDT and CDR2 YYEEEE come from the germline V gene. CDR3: CASSRGVSYNEQFF.

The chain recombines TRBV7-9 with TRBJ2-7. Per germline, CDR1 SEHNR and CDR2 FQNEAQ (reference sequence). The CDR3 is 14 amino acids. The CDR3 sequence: CATDNDSGPYEQYF.